Sequencing of this TCR beta chain was carried out in a study of blood T cell repertoires in COVID-19. TCRdb keeps only in-frame clones here, not all; method: immunoSEQ multiplex PCR. The data show about 400,000 clones, about 85% seen once. Per germline, CDR1 SGHTA and CDR2 FQGNSA. Trimming cost V 2 bases and J 4 bases; bases outside gene matches: 10. This CDR3 is built from 16 residues. The specimen sequenced was PBMCs or T cells enriched from blood (not recorded which). The J gene is TRBJ1-2, the V gene TRBV7-2, with TRBD1 matching over 7 bases. This receptor was identified in a woman aged 18-35 years with acute COVID-19. This CDR3 reads CASSLIGGEVAYGYTF. The CDR3 bases are TGTGCCAGCAGCTTAATAGGGGGCGAGGTGGCCTATGGCTACACCTTC.